This passage covers 20 T cell receptor beta chains from one sample sequenced in a study of a mutant IDH1 vaccine in newly diagnosed glioma (dated by TCRdb to the early 2020s). These receptors' targets are unknown. In light of the paper, this sample's time point label describes: week 47, end of study. Every vaccine dose consisted of 300 ug of a 20-mer mutant IDH1 peptide in Montanide, administered subcutaneously together with topical imiquimod. Libraries were prepared through the immunoSEQ multiplex PCR assay. As stored in TCRdb, this immuneACCESS dataset retains in-frame rearrangements with V and J assigned. A fraction of the clones does not appear; measured against another copy, unresolved V genes explain less than half of the discrepancy, and the remainder lacks a known reason. This sample has approximately 100,000 clones in its table, and roughly 91% of those were observed once. Of the sample, 0.6% to 0.95% falls within the top ten clones.

Sequenced here: PBMCs, sampled from a glioma patient whose treatment included an IDH1 peptide vaccine. These receptors were collected from a woman aged 50 to 60 with glioma.

This clone appeared a single time. The V call is TRBV9, the J call TRBJ2-7; 8 bases agree with TRBD2. Per germline, CDR1 SGDLS and CDR2 YYNGEE. This CDR3 contains 13 residues. Trimming cost V 3 bases and J 4 bases; bases outside gene matches: 3. In DNA, the CDR3 is TGTGCCAGCAGCGCCGGACTAGCATACGAGCAGTACTTC. Protein product: CASSAGLAYEQYF.

The chain recombines TRBV6-4 with TRBJ2-1, with no clear D. Germline assignment: CDR1 MRHNA and CDR2 SNTAGT. V dropped 5 bases and J dropped 4 bases, with 9 bases sitting between them. This CDR3 comprises 13 residues. The CDR3 nucleotides read TGTGCCAGCAGTCCCGACCCTTACAATGAGCAGTTCTTC. It encodes CASSPDPYNEQFF.

The V gene is TRBV5-1, the J gene TRBJ2-5; weak D call: TRBD1 (7 bases). This CDR3 spans 13 amino acids. The V end lost 0 bases, the J end lost 7 bases, and 10 bases lay between the germline ends. The germline V gene encodes CDR1 SGHRS and CDR2 YFSETQ. The CDR3 spells CASSLEEGATQYF. CDR3 DNA: TGCGCCAGCAGCTTGGAGGAGGGGGCGACCCAGTACTTC.

The V gene is TRBV15, the J gene TRBJ2-7; D is ambiguous. Germline V gene sequence: CDR1 LNHNV, CDR2 YYDKDF (reference sequence). V was shortened by 0 bases and J by 2 bases, with 14 bases between the two germline ends. The CDR3 runs 16 residues. The DNA for the CDR3 is TGTGCCACCAGCAGAGATCATGTCGGGCAGACCTACGAGCAGTACTTC. Its translation is CATSRDHVGQTYEQYF.

The chain uses TRBV9 and TRBJ2-2, with D perhaps TRBD1 or TRBD2 (5 bases each). This CDR3 contains 14 residues. Germline loops: CDR1 SGDLS, CDR2 YYNGEE. The V end was cut by 0 bases, the J end by 6 bases, with 9 bases between. CDR3 amino acids: CASSVGPGPGELFF. CDR3 DNA: TGTGCCAGCAGCGTAGGGCCGGGACCCGGGGAGCTGTTTTTT.

The chain carries TRBV7-2 and TRBJ2-7; D is unresolved. This CDR3 comprises 14 residues. V lost 5 bases and J 0 bases, leaving 11 bases between the germline ends. Germline CDR1 is SGHTA and CDR2 is FQGNSA. The CDR3 here is CASSPPQSSYEQYF. DNA of the CDR3: TGTGCCAGCAGCCCCCCGCAGAGCTCCTACGAGCAGTACTTC.

The chain is built from TRBV28 and TRBJ1-1; the D is unclear. V gave up 2 bases and J gave up 5 bases, with 15 bases separating them. The germline V gene encodes CDR1 MDHEN and CDR2 SYDVKM. The CDR3 length is 15 residues. CDR3 bases: TGTGCCAGCAGTTTAGGGTCAAACCCTGGGACTGAAGCTTTCTTT. Translation: CASSLGSNPGTEAFF.

The chain links TRBV6-5 to TRBJ1-1, with D maybe TRBD1 (5 bases). V was clipped by 8 bases and J by 4 bases, with 17 bases between them. Germline V gene lookup returns CDR1 MNHEY and CDR2 SVGAGI. The length of the CDR3 is 14 residues. The CDR3 spells CASSPPGRGTEAFF. In nucleotides, the CDR3 is TGTGCCAGCTCACCACCGGGGAGGGGCACTGAAGCTTTCTTT.

The genes are TRBV4-2 and TRBJ2-7, with TRBD1 as a possible D gene (5 bases). This CDR3 spans 14 amino acids. Trimming left V 3 bases short and J 4 bases short, with 13 bases between. Germline CDR1 and CDR2: LGHNA and YNFKEQ. This CDR3 is CASSQGIQVYEQYF. The CDR3 DNA follows: TGTGCCAGCAGCCAGGGAATACAGGTTTACGAGCAGTACTTC.

The chain recombines TRBV11-2 with TRBJ2-3; 8 bases match TRBD1. The ends lost 2 bases at V and 5 bases at J; junction bases unmatched: 3. Looked up from germline, CDR1 is SGHAT and CDR2 is FQNNGV. The CDR3 runs to 14 residues. CDR3 loop: CASSLQGAVDTQYF. As DNA, the CDR3 is TGTGCCAGCAGCTTACAGGGGGCCGTAGATACGCAGTATTTT.

The gene calls are TRBV7-2 and TRBJ2-3; TRBD2 matches at 8 bases. The germline V gene has CDR1 SGHTA and CDR2 FQGNSA. V was clipped by 3 bases and J by 6 bases; unmatched bases: 11. The CDR3 is 16 residues long. The CDR3 is CASSFRPAGVADTQYF. For the CDR3, the DNA is TGTGCCAGCAGCTTCCGCCCAGCGGGAGTAGCTGATACGCAGTATTTT.

The chain uses TRBV19 and TRBJ2-1; a possible D gene is TRBD1 (6 bases). V was shortened by 1 base and J by 4 bases, with 11 bases between the two germline ends. CDR1 is LNHDA and CDR2 is SQIVND in the germline V gene (reference sequence). The CDR3 loop spans 15 amino acids. CDR3 sequence reads: CASSIGGGHYNEQFF. The CDR3 region has the DNA TGTGCCAGTAGTATAGGTGGGGGCCATTACAATGAGCAGTTCTTC.

The chain recombines TRBV6-5 with TRBJ2-1, with 8 positions matching TRBD2. Trimming removed 2 bases from V and 9 bases from J; junction bases left unmatched: 6. The CDR3 loop spans 14 amino acids. Looked up from germline, CDR1 is MNHEY and CDR2 is SVGAGI. The chain's CDR3 is CASSYREGRGEQFF. The CDR3 DNA follows: TGTGCCAGCAGTTACCGGGAGGGCCGAGGTGAGCAGTTCTTC.

This chain links TRBV29-1 with TRBJ1-2; 10 nucleotides agree with TRBD1. Looked up from germline, CDR1 is SQVTM and CDR2 is ANQGSEA. V shed 4 bases and J 4 bases; nucleotides not matched to a gene: 3. The CDR3 is 13 residues long. The CDR3 region has the DNA TGCAGCGTTGCTGGGGACAGGGGCTATGGCTACACCTTC. It specifies CSVAGDRGYGYTF. The variable domain in full, with the rest retrieved from reference TRBV29-1 and TRBJ1-2, is SAVISQKPSRDICQRGTSLTIQCQVDSQVTMMFWYRQQPGQSLTLIATANQGSEATYESGFVIDKFPISRPNLTFSTLTVSNMSPEDSSIYLCSVAGDRGYGYTFGSGTRLTVV.

In this sample, this clone turned up once. The chain uses TRBV28 and TRBJ2-1; 8 bases fit TRBD2. The CDR3 covers 14 residues. Losses at the gene ends were 6 bases for V and 5 bases for J; bases not matched to a gene: 6. The germline CDR1 and CDR2 sequences are MDHEN and SYDVKM. This chain's CDR3 is CASSLTGGNNEQFF. The CDR3 DNA follows: TGTGCCAGCAGCCTCACGGGGGGGAACAATGAGCAGTTCTTC.

This chain links TRBV7-9 with TRBJ2-1; TRBD2 aligns across 9 bases. This CDR3 comprises 15 residues. Per germline, CDR1 SEHNR and CDR2 FQNEAQ (reference sequence). V shed 1 base and J 6 bases; nucleotides not matched to a gene: 4. The CDR3 region is CASSLVGLAANEQFF. The CDR3 DNA is TGTGCCAGCAGCTTAGTGGGACTAGCAGCCAATGAGCAGTTCTTC. The variable domain in full, with the rest retrieved from reference TRBV7-9 and TRBJ2-1, is DTGVSQNPRHKITKRGQNVTFRCDPISEHNRLYWYRQTLGQGPEFLTYFQNEAQLEKSRLLSDRFSAERPKGSFSTLEIQRTEQGDSAMYLCASSLVGLAANEQFFGPGTRLTVL.

The CDR3 DNA reads as TGTGCCAGCAAAACGGGGGGCCGGGGGCAGTTCTTC. It translates to CASKTGGRGQFF. The chain couples TRBV2 to TRBJ2-1, with D possibly matching TRBD2 (7 bases). The V end was cut by 7 bases, the J end by 12 bases, with 16 bases between. The V gene's germline CDR1 is SNHLY and CDR2 FYNNEI. This CDR3 comprises 12 residues.

The rearrangement joins TRBV5-1 to TRBJ2-5, with D tentatively TRBD2 (5 bases). The CDR3 is made up of 14 amino acids. Germline CDR1 is SGHRS and CDR2 is YFSETQ. V shed 0 bases and J shed 0 bases, with 6 bases lying between them. The DNA for the CDR3 is TGCGCCAGCAGCTTGGCCGGGAACCAAGAGACCCAGTACTTC. The encoded protein is CASSLAGNQETQYF.

The chain combines TRBV18 with TRBJ2-5; unclear D gene. The CDR3 consists of 15 residues. Germline V gives CDR1 KGHSH, CDR2 LQKENI. V was clipped by 0 bases and J by 2 bases, with 10 bases between them. The CDR3 DNA reads TGTGCCAGCTCACCACCCTACAGTCAACAAGAGACCCAGTACTTC. This encodes CASSPPYSQQETQYF.

This clone appeared once. The rearrangement joins TRBV30 to TRBJ1-3, with D perhaps TRBD1 (5 bases). V was cut by 4 bases and J by 0 bases, with 7 bases left in between. Germline CDR1 is GTSNPN and CDR2 is SVGIG (reference sequence). CDR3 size: 13 residues. CDR3 amino acids: CAWMDNSGNTIYF. Here the CDR3 DNA reads TGTGCCTGGATGGACAACTCTGGAAACACCATATATTTT.